Following are 8 T cell receptor beta chains from one sample sequenced in a study of OX40 agonist ivuxolimab in advanced cancers. Generated by immunoSEQ multiplex PCR, the TCRdb table keeps only in-frame clones and is missing some. Of 45,000 to 70,000 clones listed, 83% were seen once; the top ten hold approximately 2.8%. The material was CD4+ or CD8+ T cells sorted from blood, obtained in a trial of the OX40 agonist ivuxolimab. The origin of the receptors is an adult with an advanced solid tumor such as melanoma, head and neck, liver or kidney cancer.

This clone turned up a few times. This chain uses TRBV29-1 with TRBJ2-4; tentative D call: TRBD2 (5 bases). V lost 6 bases and J 8 bases, leaving 14 bases between the germline ends. The CDR3 is 12 amino acids. Per the germline V gene, CDR1 is SQVTM and CDR2 is ANQGSEA. In DNA, the CDR3 is TGCAGCGTGAGGACGCCCGGGGACATTCAGTACTTC. Protein sequence: CSVRTPGDIQYF. The full variable domain, with the rest looked up from reference TRBV29-1 and TRBJ2-4, is SAVISQKPSRDICQRGTSLTIQCQVDSQVTMMFWYRQQPGQSLTLIATANQGSEATYESGFVIDKFPISRPNLTFSTLTVSNMSPEDSSIYLCSVRTPGDIQYFGAGTRLSVL.

This clone was seen more than once but under ten times. The V call is TRBV6-6, the J call TRBJ2-7; tentatively, D is TRBD2 (6 bases). Deletions cut 2 bases from V and 2 bases from J, with 13 bases between. The CDR3 spans 15 residues. The V gene's germline CDR1 is MNHNY and CDR2 SVGAGI (reference sequence). The DNA of the CDR3 is TGTGCCAGCAGTTACGTCCTAGCGAGTACCTACGAGCAGTACTTC. It translates to CASSYVLASTYEQYF.

This chain links TRBV5-1 with TRBJ2-1; D ambiguous. CDR3 length: 12 amino acids. Trimming shortened V by 0 bases and J by 10 bases, and 8 bases separated the two germline ends. Germline lookup yields CDR1 SGHRS and CDR2 YFSETQ. The CDR3 DNA follows: TGCGCCAGCAGCTTGGGCCCGTCGGAGCAGTTCTTC. It encodes CASSLGPSEQFF.

The rearrangement uses TRBV4-2 and TRBJ2-5, with TRBD2 matching 10 bases. CDR1 and CDR2 (germline): LGHNA, YNFKEQ. V lost 1 base to trimming and J lost 4 bases; unmatched junction nucleotides: 3. The CDR3 runs 15 residues. The CDR3 protein is CASSQAQRGGETQYF. CDR3 nucleotide sequence: TGTGCCAGCAGCCAAGCACAGCGGGGGGGAGAGACCCAGTACTTC.

J is TRBJ2-1 and V is TRBV7-9; TRBD2 matches 12 bases. CDR3 length equals 19 residues. Germline V lookup: CDR1 SEHNR, CDR2 FQNEAQ (reference sequence). With V trimmed by 0 bases and J by 2 bases, 8 bases remained unmatched. The CDR3 reads CASSLATSGRGVPYNEQFF. The CDR3 bases are TGTGCCAGCAGCTTAGCGACTAGCGGGAGAGGTGTCCCCTACAATGAGCAGTTCTTC. Combining the CDR3 with reference TRBV7-9 and TRBJ2-1 gives the whole variable domain DTGVSQNPRHKITKRGQNVTFRCDPISEHNRLYWYRQTLGQGPEFLTYFQNEAQLEKSRLLSDRFSAERPKGSFSTLEIQRTEQGDSAMYLCASSLATSGRGVPYNEQFFGPGTRLTVL.

This chain uses TRBV28 with TRBJ2-3; 13 bases line up with TRBD2. The CDR3 has 18 residues. The V segment lost 6 bases and the J segment 2 bases; nucleotides outside the gene matches: 11. Per the germline V gene, CDR1 is MDHEN and CDR2 is SYDVKM. The CDR3 spells CASSSTGTSGTATDTQYF. Written as DNA, the CDR3 is TGTGCCAGCAGCAGTACTGGGACTAGCGGGACCGCCACAGATACGCAGTATTTT.

CDR3 DNA sequence: TGTGCCAGTAGTCCCCGGAGGAGGGGGCTTGATTCACCCCTCCACTTT. This encodes CASSPRRRGLDSPLHF. The chain uses TRBV19 and TRBJ1-6; the match to TRBD1 covers 7 bases. V was pared by 5 bases and J by 8 bases, with 12 bases of the junction left unmatched. This CDR3 has 16 residues. Germline V lookup: CDR1 LNHDA, CDR2 SQIVND (reference sequence).

This rearrangement joins TRBV19 to TRBJ1-5; D unresolved. Trimming took off 5 bases at V and 2 bases at J, with 7 bases between the two ends. The germline V gene encodes CDR1 LNHDA and CDR2 SQIVND (reference sequence). This CDR3 is 13 amino acids long. The CDR3 reads CASSPDGNQPQHF. The CDR3, as DNA: TGTGCCAGTAGTCCGGACGGCAATCAGCCCCAGCATTTT. Combining the CDR3 with reference TRBV19 and TRBJ1-5 gives the whole variable domain DGGITQSPKYLFRKEGQNVTLSCEQNLNHDAMYWYRQDPGQGLRLIYYSQIVNDFQKGDIAEGYSVSREKKESFPLTVTSAQKNPTAFYLCASSPDGNQPQHFGDGTRLSIL.